This T cell receptor (beta chain) derives from a study of CD8 T cells in ankylosing spondylitis. Overall study findings and caveats: Characteristic of ankylosing spondylitis blood, it appeared, was a TCR beta motif comprising roughly 8 highly homologous variants.

By quantitative 5'-RACE with molecular barcodes, the TCR beta libraries were made. MiXCR, applied by TCRdb to the 5' RACE reads, yields one record per CDR3 protein. The sample holds hundreds of thousands of distinct CDR3 sequences; about 24% are singletons and the top ten take roughly 0.8%. Germline lookup yields CDR1 LGHDT and CDR2 YNNKEL (reference sequence). V was pared by 3 bases and J by 0 bases, with 14 bases between. The CDR3 totals 16 residues. With regard to this clonotype: Its antigen is currently unknown.

The sequenced sample was blood, either unsorted or a sorted T cell fraction (not recorded which). The genes are TRBV3-1 and TRBJ1-1; no definite D call. The receptor comes from a male donor with ankylosing spondylitis. CDR3 sequence (DNA): TGTGCCAGCAGCCAGGTAATAGGGCACCTGAACACTGAAGCTTTCTTT. Its translation is CASSQVIGHLNTEAFF.